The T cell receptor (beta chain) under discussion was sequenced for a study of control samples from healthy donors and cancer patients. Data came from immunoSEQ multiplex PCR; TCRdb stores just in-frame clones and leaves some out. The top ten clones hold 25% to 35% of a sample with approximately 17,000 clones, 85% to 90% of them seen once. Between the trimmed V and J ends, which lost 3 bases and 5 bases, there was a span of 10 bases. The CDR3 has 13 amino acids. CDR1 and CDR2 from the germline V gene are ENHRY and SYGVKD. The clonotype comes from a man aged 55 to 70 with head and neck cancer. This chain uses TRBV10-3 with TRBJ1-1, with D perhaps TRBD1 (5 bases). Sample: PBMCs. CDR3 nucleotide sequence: TGTGCCATCAGTGACCAGGGACGTACTGAAGCTTTCTTT. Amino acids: CAISDQGRTEAFF.